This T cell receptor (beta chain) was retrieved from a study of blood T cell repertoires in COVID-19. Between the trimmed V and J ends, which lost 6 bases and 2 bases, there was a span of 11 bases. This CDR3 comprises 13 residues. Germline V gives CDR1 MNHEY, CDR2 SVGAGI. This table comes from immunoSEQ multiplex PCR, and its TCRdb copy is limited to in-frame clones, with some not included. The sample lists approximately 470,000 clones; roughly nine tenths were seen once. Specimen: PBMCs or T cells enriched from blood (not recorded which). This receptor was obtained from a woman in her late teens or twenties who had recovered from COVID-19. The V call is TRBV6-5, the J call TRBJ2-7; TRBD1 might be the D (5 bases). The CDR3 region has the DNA TGTGCCAGCAGAAAGACAGACACCTACGAGCAGTACTTC. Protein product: CASRKTDTYEQYF.